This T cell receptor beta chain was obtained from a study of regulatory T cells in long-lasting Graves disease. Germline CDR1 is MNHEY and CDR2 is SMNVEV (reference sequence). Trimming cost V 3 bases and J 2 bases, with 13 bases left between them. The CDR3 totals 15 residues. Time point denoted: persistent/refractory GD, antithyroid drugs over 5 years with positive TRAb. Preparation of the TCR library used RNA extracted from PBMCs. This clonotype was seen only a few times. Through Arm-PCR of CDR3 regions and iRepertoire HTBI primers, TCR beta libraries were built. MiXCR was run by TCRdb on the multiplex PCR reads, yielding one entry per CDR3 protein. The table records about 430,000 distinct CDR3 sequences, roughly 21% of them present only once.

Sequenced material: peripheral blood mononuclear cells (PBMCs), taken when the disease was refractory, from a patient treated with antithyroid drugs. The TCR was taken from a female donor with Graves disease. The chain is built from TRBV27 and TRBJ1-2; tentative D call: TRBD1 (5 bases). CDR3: CASSFQLGHNYGYTF. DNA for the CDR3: TGTGCCAGCAGTTTCCAACTTGGACACAACTATGGCTACACCTTC.